This TCR beta chain was sequenced in a study of blood T cell repertoires in COVID-19. The CDR3 totals 13 residues. Per germline, CDR1 SGHNT and CDR2 YYREEE (reference sequence). V was shortened by 3 bases and J by 6 bases, with 13 bases between the two germline ends. Repertoires were generated with immunoSEQ multiplex PCR, while TCRdb's copy carries only in-frame clones and drops some. The sample carries 180,000 or so clones, approximately 88% recorded once. The sequence derives from a middle-aged man with acute or convalescent COVID-19. The sequenced sample consisted of peripheral blood. The chain combines TRBV5-4 with TRBJ2-7, with D hard to call. In DNA form, the CDR3 reads TGTGCCAGCAGCTCGACCTTATCGGGCGAGCAGTACTTC. It yields the protein CASSSTLSGEQYF.